This entry lists 24 T cell receptor beta chains sequenced from one sample in a study of T cell responses to AZD1222 COVID-19 vaccine. Only in-frame clones appear in the TCRdb table, and some are missing; sequencing was by immunoSEQ multiplex PCR. Here the sample spans over 130,000 clones, almost 90% being singletons. The source material was peripheral blood, sampled on day 0 of AZD1222 vaccination. The receptors shown here come from an adult in good health.

The V and J genes are TRBV16 and TRBJ2-5; no clear D gene. Germline V gives CDR1 KGHSY, CDR2 FQNENV. This CDR3 is built from 14 residues. The V gene lost 2 bases and the J gene lost 4 bases, with 11 bases spanning the gap. The CDR3 DNA reads TGTGCCAGCAGCCAAAGGGTTAGTCGAGAGACCCAGTACTTC. Protein: CASSQRVSRETQYF.

This clone was detected a few times. The chain couples TRBV4-3 to TRBJ1-2, with D tentatively TRBD1 (6 bases). Germline V gene sequence: CDR1 LGHNA, CDR2 YSLEER. V lost 4 bases and J 6 bases, leaving 21 bases between the germline ends. The CDR3 loop spans 16 amino acids. The DNA of the CDR3 is TGCGCCAGCAGCCTCTATCCGGGACATCGGCCCGATGGCTACACCTTC. It codes for CASSLYPGHRPDGYTF.

The V gene is TRBV6-2 or TRBV6-3, the J gene TRBJ1-1, with D uncertain. CDR3 size: 13 residues. Germline CDR1 MNHEY, CDR2 SVGEGT. Trimming pared 5 bases from V and 0 bases from J, leaving 7 bases between. CDR3 nucleotide sequence: TGTGCCAGCAGTCGGCTAGTGAACACTGAAGCTTTCTTT. Residues: CASSRLVNTEAFF.

This chain joins TRBV5-1 and TRBJ2-3; 8 nucleotides line up with TRBD1. The CDR3 extends over 16 amino acids. The ends lost 4 bases at V and 0 bases at J; junction bases unmatched: 7. The V gene's germline CDR1 is SGHRS and CDR2 YFSETQ. This CDR3 is CASSMARDRSTDTQYF. CDR3 nucleotides: TGCGCCAGCAGCATGGCCCGGGACAGGAGCACAGATACGCAGTATTTT.

The chain couples TRBV3-1 (or the pseudogene TRBV3-2) to TRBJ2-4; D is unclear. The length of the CDR3 is 15 residues. V was cut by 6 bases and J by 1 base, with 13 bases left in between. Per the germline V gene, CDR1 is LGHDT and CDR2 is YNNKEL (reference sequence). CDR3: CASRDALHAKNIQYF. The CDR3 DNA follows: TGTGCCAGCAGAGATGCCTTGCACGCCAAAAACATTCAGTACTTC.

The genes are TRBV6-2 or TRBV6-3 and TRBJ1-1; TRBD1 might be the D (6 bases). Germline-derived CDR1 and CDR2 are MNHEY and SVGEGT. V lost 4 bases and J 6 bases, leaving 12 bases between the germline ends. The CDR3 runs to 13 residues. CDR3 sequence (DNA): TGTGCCAGCAGTTTTACAGGGCTCGCTGAAGCTTTCTTT. This codes for CASSFTGLAEAFF.

This chain connects TRBV6-5 to TRBJ1-5, with no clear D. Between the trimmed V and J ends, which lost 2 bases and 4 bases, there was a span of 6 bases. The CDR3 loop spans 13 amino acids. Germline lookup yields CDR1 MNHEY and CDR2 SVGAGI. The CDR3, as DNA: TGTGCCAGCAGTTACGACCGGAATCAGCCCCAGCATTTT. This codes for CASSYDRNQPQHF.

This clone has a handful of counts. The rearrangement links TRBV3-1 (or the pseudogene TRBV3-2) to TRBJ1-5; no clear D. Trimming left V 0 bases short and J 4 bases short, with 10 bases between. CDR1 and CDR2 (germline): LGHDT, YNNKEL (reference sequence). CDR3 length: 15 residues. The CDR3 nucleotides are TGTGCCAGCAGCCAAGACGCAGGAACTAATCAGCCCCAGCATTTT. Translating gives CASSQDAGTNQPQHF.

This chain joins TRBV11-1 and TRBJ2-7; possibly TRBD2 for D (5 bases). The CDR3 is 13 residues long. V was trimmed by 8 bases and J by 6 bases, leaving 17 bases between them. In germline, CDR1 is SGHAT, CDR2 FQDESV (reference sequence). The CDR3 DNA follows: TGTGCCAGCTGCATATCAGAGGGTGGCGAGCAGTACTTC. The encoded protein is CASCISEGGEQYF.

This chain links TRBV25-1 with TRBJ2-4; D possibly corresponds to TRBD2 (6 bases). The CDR3 sequence is 14 residues long. Trimming stripped 2 bases from V and 9 bases from J, with 14 bases between. Germline CDR1 and CDR2: MGHDK and SYGVNS. CDR3 residues: CASSEPGGEGIQYF. CDR3 bases: TGTGCCAGCAGTGAACCTGGAGGGGAAGGCATTCAGTACTTC.

This clone has just one count. The V call is TRBV28, the J call TRBJ1-1; a possible D gene is TRBD1 (5 bases). The germline CDR1 and CDR2 sequences are MDHEN and SYDVKM. CDR3 length: 12 residues. The germline V and J ends were trimmed by 7 bases and 5 bases, with 11 bases remaining between them. The CDR3 DNA is TGTGCCAGCATATCGGGGCAAACTGAAGCTTTCTTT. Amino acids: CASISGQTEAFF. The variable domain in full, with the rest retrieved from reference TRBV28 and TRBJ1-1, is DVKVTQSSRYLVKRTGEKVFLECVQDMDHENMFWYRQDPGLGLRLIYFSYDVKMKEKGDIPEGYSVSREKKERFSLILESASTNQTSMYLCASISGQTEAFFGQGTRLTVV.

V is TRBV7-9 and J is TRBJ1-4; D unclear. Looked up from germline, CDR1 is SEHNR and CDR2 is FQNEAQ (reference sequence). The CDR3 consists of 13 residues. Trimming removed 5 bases from V and 7 bases from J, with 11 bases in between. The CDR3 region is CASSRGRGEKLFF. CDR3 DNA: TGTGCCAGCAGCAGAGGTCGCGGTGAAAAACTGTTTTTT.

The chain links TRBV27 to TRBJ2-1, with TRBD2 matching 13 bases. Germline V gene lookup returns CDR1 MNHEY and CDR2 SMNVEV (reference sequence). V was clipped by 2 bases and J by 7 bases; unmatched bases: 8. This CDR3 is 17 amino acids long. The CDR3 bases are TGTGCCAGCAGTTTAGGACTAGCGGGAGTCTGGAGAAATGAGCAGTTCTTC. The encoded protein is CASSLGLAGVWRNEQFF.

V is TRBV24-1 and J is TRBJ2-3; D remains ambiguous. From germline, CDR1 is KGHDR and CDR2 SFDVKD. This CDR3 region has 15 residues. With 9 bases removed from V and 2 bases from J, the gap between germline ends came to 17 bases. The CDR3 bases are TGTGCCACCCGAGGAACCCTGACGCCCACAGATACGCAGTATTTT. It yields the protein CATRGTLTPTDTQYF.

This rearrangement joins TRBV2 to TRBJ2-7; 12 nucleotides agree with TRBD1. V gave up 7 bases and J gave up 1 base; unmatched junction bases: 5. The CDR3 runs 15 residues. CDR1 is SNHLY and CDR2 is FYNNEI in the germline V gene. The CDR3 region is CASTGTGGASYEQYF. CDR3 DNA: TGTGCCAGCACGGGGACAGGGGGCGCATCCTACGAGCAGTACTTC.

The CDR3 is CASSEEALSYEQYF. The CDR3 DNA reads TGTGCCAGCAGTGAAGAGGCTCTTTCCTACGAGCAGTACTTC. V is TRBV6-1 and J is TRBJ2-7; no firm D call. V was trimmed by 1 base and J by 1 base, leaving 8 bases between them. The CDR3 is 14 amino acids. Per the germline V gene, CDR1 is MNHNS and CDR2 is SASEGT.

This sequence joins TRBV6-6 and TRBJ2-1; 10 nucleotides agree with TRBD1. The CDR3 covers 15 residues. CDR1 is MNHNY and CDR2 is SVGAGI in the germline V gene (reference sequence). V shed 5 bases and J 14 bases; nucleotides not matched to a gene: 15. The CDR3 region has the DNA TGTGCCAGCAGTCACGGACCGGGACAGGGGAAAGAAGAGTTCTTC. This sequence encodes CASSHGPGQGKEEFF.

This clone was detected a few times. The chain carries TRBV7-2 and TRBJ2-7; TRBD2 aligns across 8 bases. There are 13 residues in the CDR3. J was trimmed by 5 bases and V by 8 bases; bases with no gene match: 8. The V gene's germline CDR1 is SGHTA and CDR2 FQGNSA. The CDR3 DNA follows: TGTGCCAGCTCCACTAGCGGCAATGACGAGCAGTACTTC. Its protein is CASSTSGNDEQYF.

Concerning this clone: Other nucleotide sequences from this sample produce the same CDR3. The chain combines TRBV29-1 with TRBJ1-5, with D possibly TRBD1 on 5 matching bases. Germline CDR1 SQVTM, CDR2 ANQGSEA. The length of the CDR3 is 12 residues. V was pared by 4 bases and J by 4 bases, with 8 bases between. DNA of the CDR3: TGCAGCGTTGGGGGCCAAAATCAGCCCCAGCATTTT. Its translation: CSVGGQNQPQHF.

The chain has TRBV29-1 and TRBJ2-1; the match to TRBD2 covers 10 bases. The CDR3 has 15 residues. Trimming cost V 8 bases and J 9 bases; bases outside gene matches: 16. The germline CDR1 and CDR2 sequences are SQVTM and ANQGSEA. This chain's CDR3 is CSHISTGTSATEQFF. CDR3 coding DNA: TGCAGCCACATTTCCACCGGGACTAGCGCTACTGAGCAGTTCTTC.

The CDR3 region is CATSRDLSTLNTEAFF. CDR3 coding DNA: TGTGCCACCAGCAGAGATCTCAGCACCTTGAACACTGAAGCTTTCTTT. The rearrangement links TRBV15 to TRBJ1-1; D unclear. CDR3 length: 16 residues. Germline V gene data show CDR1 as LNHNV and CDR2 as YYDKDF (reference sequence). V gave up 0 bases and J gave up 0 bases, with 11 bases separating them.

The rearrangement joins TRBV25-1 to TRBJ1-1, with a tentative D call TRBD1 (6 bases). V was trimmed by 4 bases and J by 4 bases, leaving 10 bases between them. CDR3 length: 13 amino acids. Germline CDR1 is MGHDK and CDR2 is SYGVNS. CDR3 in DNA: TGTGCCAGCAGTGGAATAGGGGGCACTGAAGCTTTCTTT. It yields the protein CASSGIGGTEAFF.

This rearrangement joins TRBV5-6 to TRBJ2-1; the match to TRBD2 covers 10 bases. V gave up 1 base and J gave up 8 bases; unmatched junction bases: 9. This CDR3 contains 16 residues. Germline V CDR1 and CDR2: SGHDT, YYEEEE. This CDR3 is CASSLLFLAGDDEQFF. The CDR3 DNA is TGTGCCAGCAGCTTGCTTTTTCTAGCGGGAGACGATGAGCAGTTCTTC. Together with reference TRBV5-6 and TRBJ2-1, the CDR3 gives the full variable domain: DAGVTQSPTHLIKTRGQQVTLRCSPKSGHDTVSWYQQALGQGPQFIFQYYEEEERQRGNFPDRFSGHQFPNYSSELNVNALLLGDSALYLCASSLLFLAGDDEQFFGPGTRLTVL.

V and J are TRBV9 and TRBJ1-3; TRBD1 matches 9 bases. V dropped 4 bases and J dropped 0; count of bases not matched to a gene: 11. The CDR3 has 18 residues. Germline CDR1 and CDR2: SGDLS and YYNGEE. The CDR3 bases are TGTGCCAGCAGCCGCGGCGGGGACAGGGTTTCCTCTGGAAACACCATATATTTT. Translation: CASSRGGDRVSSGNTIYF.